The 20 T cell receptor beta chains given below trace back to one sample, sequenced in a study of T cells in Graves' hyperthyroidism and ophthalmopathy. TCR beta CDR3 sequences were amplified from RNA transcripts. First-round RT-PCR targeting the TCR CDR3 was performed with the HTBI primer set. TCRdb reanalysed the multiplex PCR reads using MiXCR and keeps one entry per CDR3 protein. The data contain hundreds of thousands of distinct CDR3 sequences, roughly a sixth of them singletons. Source material: blood. These receptor sequences come from a woman in her 50s with Graves' hyperthyroidism that later progressed to Graves' ophthalmopathy.

This chain joins TRBV3-1 and TRBJ2-5; D gene unclear. V gave up 2 bases and J gave up 5 bases, with 18 bases separating them. This CDR3 is 16 amino acids long. From germline, CDR1 is LGHDT and CDR2 YNNKEL (reference sequence). The CDR3 region is CASSQTFKDPQETQYF. DNA of the CDR3: TGTGCCAGCAGCCAAACCTTCAAGGATCCCCAGGAGACCCAGTACTTC.

The chain employs TRBV20-1 and TRBJ2-5; TRBD2 matches at 8 bases. With V trimmed by 0 bases and J by 4 bases, 13 bases remained unmatched. The CDR3 is 17 amino acids. From germline, CDR1 is DFQATT and CDR2 SNEGSKA (reference sequence). The CDR3 DNA reads TGCAGTGCTAGAGATGCATCCGGCTTCGGGGGGGGAGAGACCCAGTACTTC. It specifies CSARDASGFGGGETQYF.

This clonotype was seen repeatedly, ten times or more. The chain is built from TRBV11-2 and TRBJ1-5, with no clear D. V shed 1 base and J shed 0 bases, with 16 bases lying between them. The CDR3 is 18 residues long. The germline gives CDR1 SGHAT, CDR2 FQNNGV. CDR3 residues: CASSLALLSAYSNQPQHF. CDR3 coding DNA: TGTGCCAGCAGCTTAGCCTTGTTGTCCGCTTATAGCAATCAGCCCCAGCATTTT.

The rearrangement joins TRBV28 to TRBJ2-3; a weak D match, TRBD1 (5 bases). The germline gives CDR1 MDHEN, CDR2 SYDVKM. V was shortened by 5 bases and J by 4 bases, with 19 bases between the two germline ends. This CDR3 has 16 residues. CDR3 amino acids: CASSPSSVGQADTQYF. The CDR3 DNA follows: TGTGCCAGCAGTCCCTCGTCTGTGGGGCAGGCAGATACGCAGTATTTT.

This clonotype was detected many times. V usage is TRBV30 and J usage is TRBJ1-1; no firm D call. The CDR3 contains 11 residues. The V and J ends lost 4 bases and 11 bases respectively, with 14 bases between them. Germline CDR1 GTSNPN, CDR2 SVGIG (reference sequence). This CDR3 reads CAWMEGPEAFF. The DNA of the CDR3 is TGTGCCTGGATGGAAGGGCCAGAGGCTTTCTTT.

This clonotype was observed many times. The chain carries TRBV2 and TRBJ2-7; 10 bases map to TRBD1. The CDR3 totals 16 residues. The trim removed 7 bases at V and 1 base at J, leaving 10 bases unmatched. CDR1 and CDR2 (germline): SNHLY, FYNNEI. CDR3 sequence reads: CASNLRTGGVSYEQYF. The CDR3 DNA reads TGTGCCAGCAATCTACGGACAGGGGGTGTGTCCTACGAGCAGTACTTC. The complete variable domain, with remaining parts taken from reference TRBV2 and TRBJ2-7, reads EPEVTQTPSHQVTQMGQEVILRCVPISNHLYFYWYRQILGQKVEFLVSFYNNEISEKSEIFDDQFSVERPDGSNFTLKIRSTKLEDSAMYFCASNLRTGGVSYEQYFGPGTRLTVT.

This clonotype was recorded at least ten times. The chain uses TRBV7-8 and TRBJ2-5; D may be TRBD2 (5 bases). V shed 2 bases and J shed 5 bases, with 18 bases lying between them. CDR1 and CDR2 from the germline V gene are SGHVS and FQNEAQ. The CDR3 is made up of 16 amino acids. The CDR3 nucleotides are TGTGCCAGCAGCTTACAGGCGGGCCAAGGGCGGGAGACCCAGTACTTC. Protein: CASSLQAGQGRETQYF.

The J gene is TRBJ1-3, the V gene TRBV7-9; D is uncertain. Trimming shortened V by 5 bases and J by 6 bases, and 17 bases separated the two germline ends. The CDR3 consists of 15 residues. CDR1 is SEHNR, CDR2 FQNEAQ, per germline (reference sequence). The CDR3, as DNA: TGTGCCAGCAGCGTGTATCAGGTGAAAGAAAACACCATATATTTT. Its protein is CASSVYQVKENTIYF.

In its sample, this clonotype was seen many times. The chain combines TRBV5-1 with TRBJ1-2, with TRBD1 matching 7 bases. Trimming removed 4 bases from V and 6 bases from J; junction bases left unmatched: 9. The length of the CDR3 is 14 residues. Germline V gives CDR1 SGHRS, CDR2 YFSETQ. DNA of the CDR3: TGCGCCAGCAGCGATACCGGAGGGGGCAATGGCTACACCTTC. Its protein product is CASSDTGGGNGYTF.

This clonotype was detected many times. V usage is TRBV2 and J usage is TRBJ1-5; 9 bases fit TRBD1. This CDR3 comprises 15 residues. V lost 6 bases to trimming and J lost 6 bases; unmatched junction nucleotides: 9. Germline CDR1 reads SNHLY; CDR2 reads FYNNEI. The CDR3 bases are TGTGCCAGCAGCTTTGGGACAGGGTACGGTCAGCCCCAGCATTTT. It yields the protein CASSFGTGYGQPQHF.

The chain carries TRBV7-2 and TRBJ2-5; D uncertain. Trimming removed 3 bases from V and 4 bases from J, with 15 bases in between. Germline V gene sequence: CDR1 SGHTA, CDR2 FQGNSA. The CDR3 totals 15 residues. CDR3 amino acids: CASSFASLNRETQYF. CDR3 DNA sequence: TGTGCCAGCAGCTTTGCATCCCTTAATAGAGAGACCCAGTACTTC.

The sample holds a few counts of this clonotype. The gene calls are TRBV14 and TRBJ1-2; possibly TRBD1 for D (6 bases). In germline, CDR1 is SGHDN, CDR2 FVKESK. The CDR3 spans 14 residues. Trimming took off 2 bases at V and 8 bases at J, with 15 bases between the two ends. This CDR3 is CASSQHQGIRGYTF. The CDR3 DNA is TGTGCCAGCAGCCAACACCAGGGGATCCGAGGCTACACCTTC.

The table lists this clonotype with many counts. The V call is TRBV5-1, the J call TRBJ1-2; D not resolved. CDR3 length: 14 residues. Trimming pared 5 bases from V and 8 bases from J, leaving 19 bases between. Germline CDR1 SGHRS, CDR2 YFSETQ. CDR3 amino acids: CASRLGIELHGYTF. CDR3 nucleotide sequence: TGCGCCAGCAGACTTGGTATAGAACTTCACGGCTACACCTTC. The full variable domain, in which reference TRBV5-1 and TRBJ1-2 provide the parts outside the CDR3, is KAGVTQTPRYLIKTRGQQVTLSCSPISGHRSVSWYQQTPGQGLQFLFEYFSETQRNKGNFPGRFSGRQFSNSRSEMNVSTLELGDSALYLCASRLGIELHGYTFGSGTRLTVV.

V gene TRBV27 combines with J gene TRBJ1-3; unclear D gene. V gave up 6 bases and J gave up 4 bases, with 16 bases separating them. The CDR3 loop spans 15 amino acids. The germline V gene encodes CDR1 MNHEY and CDR2 SMNVEV (reference sequence). CDR3 sequence: CASSYRAPRGNTIYF. The CDR3 DNA follows: TGTGCCAGCAGCTACCGGGCCCCGAGGGGAAACACCATATATTTT.

The DNA for the CDR3 is TGCAGTGGAGAAGGTGGGGGGGGGCGAGAGACCCAGTACTTC. Residues: CSGEGGGGRETQYF. The V and J genes are TRBV20-1 and TRBJ2-5; D is possibly TRBD2 (7 bases). Germline V lookup: CDR1 DFQATT, CDR2 SNEGSKA (reference sequence). This CDR3 region has 14 residues. The V end lost 7 bases, the J end lost 4 bases, and 19 bases lay between the germline ends.

The rearrangement links TRBV12-3 or TRBV12-4 to TRBJ1-2; a weak D match, TRBD1 (5 bases). V lost 4 bases and J lost 6, with 21 bases in between. There are 16 residues in the CDR3. As DNA, the CDR3 is TGTGCCAGCAGTTCAGCCCGACAGACCCCGACGGATGGCTACACCTTC. It translates to CASSSARQTPTDGYTF.

This clonotype was seen just once. The chain joins TRBV29-1 to TRBJ1-2; a possible D gene is TRBD1 (5 bases). Trimming cost V 7 bases and J 6 bases, with 15 bases left between them. There are 12 residues in the CDR3. The V gene's germline CDR1 is SQVTM and CDR2 ANQGSEA. The CDR3 coding sequence is TGCAGCGCTTTGCTCGGGGCTCATGGCTACACCTTC. It codes for CSALLGAHGYTF.

This clonotype has at least ten counts. The V gene is TRBV6-1, the J gene TRBJ1-2; TRBD1 matches at 7 bases. J lost 4 bases, V lost 1 base, and 6 bases had no gene match. The CDR3 loop spans 15 amino acids. Germline V lookup: CDR1 MNHNS, CDR2 SASEGT. CDR3 region: CASSEVYRDSYGYTF. The CDR3, as DNA: TGTGCCAGCAGTGAAGTTTACCGGGACAGCTATGGCTACACCTTC.

This clonotype was counted ten times or more. The J gene is TRBJ2-5, the V gene TRBV12-3 or TRBV12-4, with TRBD2 matching 11 bases. CDR3 length equals 16 residues. With 5 bases clipped from V and 4 bases from J, the junction kept 9 bases outside the gene matches. The CDR3 here is CASSGTSGGSLETQYF. The DNA for the CDR3 is TGTGCCAGCAGTGGTACTAGCGGGGGCTCCTTAGAGACCCAGTACTTC.

This clonotype was recorded many times. J is TRBJ2-3 and V is TRBV7-2; TRBD2 aligns across 7 bases. Unmatched junction bases numbered 6, after V lost 5 bases and J lost 1 base. The CDR3 has 15 amino acids. The germline V gene has CDR1 SGHTA and CDR2 FQGNSA. This CDR3 is CASSELALRTDTQYF. CDR3 DNA sequence: TGTGCCAGCAGCGAACTAGCGCTTCGCACAGATACGCAGTATTTT.